This entry concerns a single TCR beta chain. These data originate in a study of radiotherapy plus CTLA-4 blockade in lung cancer. Germline CDR1 is LGHNA and CDR2 is YNFKEQ. V lost 0 bases to trimming and J lost 3 bases, with 9 bases between them. The CDR3 loop spans 15 amino acids. TCRdb keeps only in-frame clones here, not all; method: immunoSEQ multiplex PCR. The repertoire has 35,000 to 40,000 clones, approximately 86% of them found once; the top ten carry 20% to 25%. The V gene is TRBV4-2, the J gene TRBJ1-5, with unresolved D. The sequenced sample was peripheral blood, obtained from a patient treated with radiotherapy plus ipilimumab. This receptor was taken from a human donor with non-small cell lung cancer whose response to radiotherapy plus ipilimumab could not be evaluated. CDR3: CASSQDAVYNQPQHF. CDR3 nucleotides: TGTGCCAGCAGCCAAGATGCGGTTTACAATCAGCCCCAGCATTTT.